This T cell receptor (beta chain) originates from a study of cytomegalovirus exposure and HLA in healthy donors. The study's findings and limits: Most observed TCR sequences were rare, whereas some public TCRs were detected in many donors. TCR beta V- and J-gene trimming was later associated with a missense DCLRE1C variant.

The PCR contained 60 Vbeta and 13 Jbeta primers. Clones were sequenced by immunoSEQ multiplex PCR, and TCRdb holds only the in-frame ones, with some missing. The sample consists of 250,000 to 300,000 clones, about nine tenths of them appearing once. Remarks on this clone: Antigen unknown.

The CDR3 is made up of 17 amino acids. The V end lost 2 bases, the J end lost 0 bases, and 16 bases lay between the germline ends. In germline, CDR1 is LGHNA, CDR2 YNFKEQ. This rearrangement joins TRBV4-2 to TRBJ1-2; the D gene is possibly TRBD1 (5 bases). This receptor was identified in a girl aged 2-9 years in good health and CMV-seronegative. Sequenced: PBMCs. The CDR3 loop is CASSQPRTGSSNYGYTF. CDR3 nucleotide sequence: TGTGCCAGCAGCCAACCCAGAACAGGCAGCTCTAACTATGGCTACACCTTC.